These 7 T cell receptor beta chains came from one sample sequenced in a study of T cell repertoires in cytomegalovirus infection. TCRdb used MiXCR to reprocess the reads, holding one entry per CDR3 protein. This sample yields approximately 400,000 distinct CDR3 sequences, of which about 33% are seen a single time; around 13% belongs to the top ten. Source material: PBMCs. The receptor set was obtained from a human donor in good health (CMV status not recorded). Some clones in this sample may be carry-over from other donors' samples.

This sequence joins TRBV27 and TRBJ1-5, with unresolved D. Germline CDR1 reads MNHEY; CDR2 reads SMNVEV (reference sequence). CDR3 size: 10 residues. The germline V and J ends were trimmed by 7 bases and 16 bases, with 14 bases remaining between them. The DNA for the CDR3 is TGTGCCAGCACTATAATGCCCCGTCATTTT. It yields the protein CASTIMPRHF.

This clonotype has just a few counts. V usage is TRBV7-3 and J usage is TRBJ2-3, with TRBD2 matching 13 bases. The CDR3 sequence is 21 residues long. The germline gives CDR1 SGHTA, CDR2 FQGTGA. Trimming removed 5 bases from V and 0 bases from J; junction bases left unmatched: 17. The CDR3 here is CASSRRRTSGGGKPSTDTQYF. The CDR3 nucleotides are TGTGCCAGCAGCCGGAGGCGGACTAGCGGGGGTGGGAAACCTAGCACAGATACGCAGTATTTT.

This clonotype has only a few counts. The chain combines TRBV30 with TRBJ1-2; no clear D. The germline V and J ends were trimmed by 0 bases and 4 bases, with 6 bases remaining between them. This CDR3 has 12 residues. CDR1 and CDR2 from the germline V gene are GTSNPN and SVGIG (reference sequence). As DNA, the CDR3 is TGTGCCTGGAGTGTAACCAGCTATGGCTACACCTTC. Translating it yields CAWSVTSYGYTF.

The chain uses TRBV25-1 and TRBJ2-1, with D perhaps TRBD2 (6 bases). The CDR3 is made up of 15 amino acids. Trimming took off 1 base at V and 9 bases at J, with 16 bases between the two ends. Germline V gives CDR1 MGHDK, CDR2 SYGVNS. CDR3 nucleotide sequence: TGTGCCAGCAGTGAATCCGGTCTCAGGAGGGGTGAGCAGTTCTTC. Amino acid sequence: CASSESGLRRGEQFF.

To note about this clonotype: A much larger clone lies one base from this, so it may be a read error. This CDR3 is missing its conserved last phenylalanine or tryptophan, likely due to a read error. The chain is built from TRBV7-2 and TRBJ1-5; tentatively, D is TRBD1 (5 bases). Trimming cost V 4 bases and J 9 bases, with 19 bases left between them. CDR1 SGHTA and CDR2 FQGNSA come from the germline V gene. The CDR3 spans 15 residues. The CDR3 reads CASSSRDGSGGPQHC. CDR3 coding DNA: TGTGCCAGCAGCTCCCGGGACGGCTCAGGTGGGCCCCAGCATTGT.

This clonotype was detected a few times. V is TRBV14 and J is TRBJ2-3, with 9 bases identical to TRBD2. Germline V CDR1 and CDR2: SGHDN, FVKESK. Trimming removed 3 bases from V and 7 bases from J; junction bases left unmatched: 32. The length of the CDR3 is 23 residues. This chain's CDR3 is CASSHLGGQGGLTGGTSRNTQYF. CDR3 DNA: TGTGCCAGCAGCCACTTGGGAGGACAAGGAGGACTTACAGGCGGGACTAGCCGCAATACGCAGTATTTT. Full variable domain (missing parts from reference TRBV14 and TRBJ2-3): EAGVTQFPSHSVIEKGQTVTLRCDPISGHDNLYWYRRVMGKEIKFLLHFVKESKQDESGMPNNRFLAERTGGTYSTLKVQPAELEDSGVYFCASSHLGGQGGLTGGTSRNTQYFGPGTRLTVL.

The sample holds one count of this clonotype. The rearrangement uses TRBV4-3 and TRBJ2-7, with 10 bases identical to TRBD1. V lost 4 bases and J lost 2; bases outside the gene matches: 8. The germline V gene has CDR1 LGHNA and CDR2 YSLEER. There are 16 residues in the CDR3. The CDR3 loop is CASSLGTGQGTYEQYF. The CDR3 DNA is TGCGCCAGCAGCCTGGGAACGGGACAGGGGACCTACGAGCAGTACTTC.